The clone carrying this T cell receptor (beta chain) has ten or more counts. Antigen: not known. The sample originates from a study of tumor-infiltrating lymphocytes in primary liver carcinoma. The V gene lost 0 bases and the J gene lost 4 bases, with 15 bases spanning the gap. CDR3 length: 16 amino acids. Germline V gene data show CDR1 as MGHRA and CDR2 as YSYEKL. Points from the study as a whole: When set against blood, tumors had a significantly higher top-250-clone fraction (p = 0.039).

A primer in the constant region served to generate TCR beta cDNA from roughly 450 ng of total RNA. Slightly modified ARM-PCR with three nested multiplex PCR rounds yielded TCR beta libraries. Running approximately 10 cycles apiece, the first two PCR rounds relied on TRBV1-TRBV30 forward primers together with a C-beta reverse primer. In TCRdb, the multiplex PCR reads were re-called with MiXCR into one record per CDR3 protein. The sample lists under 200,000 distinct CDR3 sequences; around four fifths were seen once. Unsorted bulk tissue, about 19-32 mg of it, served as the source for co-extraction of RNA and DNA. All tumor specimens exceeded 75% viable tumor cells.

Sequenced material: tumor tissue from primary liver carcinoma. The TCR comes from a man aged 35-49 years with primary liver carcinoma and hepatitis B virus infection. V and J are TRBV4-1 and TRBJ1-2; D unresolved. CDR3 bases: TGCGCCAGCAGCCAAGATAATGTTGGCCCGGTCTATGGCTACACCTTC. It translates to CASSQDNVGPVYGYTF.